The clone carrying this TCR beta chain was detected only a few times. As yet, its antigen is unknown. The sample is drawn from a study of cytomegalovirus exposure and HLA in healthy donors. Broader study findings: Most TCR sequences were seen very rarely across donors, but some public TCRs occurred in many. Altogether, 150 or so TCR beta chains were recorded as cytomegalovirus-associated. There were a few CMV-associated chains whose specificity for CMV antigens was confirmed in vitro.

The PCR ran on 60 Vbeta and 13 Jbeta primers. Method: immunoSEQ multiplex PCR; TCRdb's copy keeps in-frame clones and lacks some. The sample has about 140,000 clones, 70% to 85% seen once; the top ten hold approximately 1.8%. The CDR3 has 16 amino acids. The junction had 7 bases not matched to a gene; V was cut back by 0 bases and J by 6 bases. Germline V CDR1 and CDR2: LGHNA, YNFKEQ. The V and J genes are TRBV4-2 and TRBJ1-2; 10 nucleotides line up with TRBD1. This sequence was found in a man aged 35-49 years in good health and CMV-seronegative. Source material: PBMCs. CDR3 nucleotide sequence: TGTGCCAGCAGCCAAGATTTGGGACAGGGGCTGGATGGCTACACCTTC. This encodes CASSQDLGQGLDGYTF.